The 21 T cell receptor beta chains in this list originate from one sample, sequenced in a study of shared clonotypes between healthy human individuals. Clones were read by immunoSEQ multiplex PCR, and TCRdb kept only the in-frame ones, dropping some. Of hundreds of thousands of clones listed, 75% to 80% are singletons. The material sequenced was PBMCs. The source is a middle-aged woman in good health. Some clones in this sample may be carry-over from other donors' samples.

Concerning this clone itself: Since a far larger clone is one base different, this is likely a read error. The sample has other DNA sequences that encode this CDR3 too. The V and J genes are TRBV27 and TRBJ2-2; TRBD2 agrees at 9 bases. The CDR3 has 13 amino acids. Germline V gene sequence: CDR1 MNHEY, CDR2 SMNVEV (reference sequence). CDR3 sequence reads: CASTSGRTGELFF. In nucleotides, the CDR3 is TGCGCCAGCACTAGCGGGCGCACCGGGGAGCTGTTTTTT.

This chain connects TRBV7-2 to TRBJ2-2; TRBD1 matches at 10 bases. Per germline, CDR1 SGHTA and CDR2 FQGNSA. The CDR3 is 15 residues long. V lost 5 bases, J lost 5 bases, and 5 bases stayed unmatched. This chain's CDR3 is CASSLLGQGTGELFF. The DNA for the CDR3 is TGTGCCAGCAGCCTCCTGGGACAGGGGACCGGGGAGCTGTTTTTT.

The CDR3 coding sequence is TGTGCCAGCACCCCGACTAGCGGGAGTGTCCATGAGCAGTTCTTC. This encodes CASTPTSGSVHEQFF. The gene calls are TRBV7-2 and TRBJ2-1, with 12 nucleotides matching TRBD2. The germline CDR1 and CDR2 sequences are SGHTA and FQGNSA. V lost 7 bases and J lost 8; bases outside the gene matches: 9. The CDR3 has 15 residues.

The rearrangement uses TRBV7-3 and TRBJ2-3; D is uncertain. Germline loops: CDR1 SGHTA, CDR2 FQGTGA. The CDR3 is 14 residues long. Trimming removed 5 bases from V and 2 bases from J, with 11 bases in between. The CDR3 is CASSQAPITDTQYF. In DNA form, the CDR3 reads TGTGCCAGCAGCCAAGCCCCCATCACAGATACGCAGTATTTT. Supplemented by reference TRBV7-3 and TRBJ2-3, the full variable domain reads GAGVSQTPSNKVTEKGKYVELRCDPISGHTALYWYRQSLGQGPEFLIYFQGTGAADDSGLPNDRFFAVRPEGSVSTLKIQRTERGDSAVYLCASSQAPITDTQYFGPGTRLTVL.

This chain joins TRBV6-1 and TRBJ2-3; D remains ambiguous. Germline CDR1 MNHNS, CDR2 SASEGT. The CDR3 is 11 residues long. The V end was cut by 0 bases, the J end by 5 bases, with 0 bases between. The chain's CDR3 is CASSEADTQYF. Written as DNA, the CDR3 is TGTGCCAGCAGTGAAGCAGATACGCAGTATTTT.

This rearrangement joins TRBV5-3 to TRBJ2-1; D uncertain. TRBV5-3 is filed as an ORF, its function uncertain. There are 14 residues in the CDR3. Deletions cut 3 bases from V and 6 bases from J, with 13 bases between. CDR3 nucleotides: TGTGCCAGAAGCTACGCCGGGCCACGCAATGAGCAGTTCTTC. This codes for CARSYAGPRNEQFF.

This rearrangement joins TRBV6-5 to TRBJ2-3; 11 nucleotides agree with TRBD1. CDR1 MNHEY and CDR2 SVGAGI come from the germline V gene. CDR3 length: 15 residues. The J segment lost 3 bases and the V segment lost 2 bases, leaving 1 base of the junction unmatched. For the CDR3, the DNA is TGTGCCAGCAGTTACGGGACAGGGGGGACAGATACGCAGTATTTT. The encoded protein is CASSYGTGGTDTQYF.

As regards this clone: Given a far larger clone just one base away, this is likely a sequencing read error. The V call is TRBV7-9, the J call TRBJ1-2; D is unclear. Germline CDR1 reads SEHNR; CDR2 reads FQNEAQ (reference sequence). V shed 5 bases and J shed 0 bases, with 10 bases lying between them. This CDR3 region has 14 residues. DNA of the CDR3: TGTGCCAGCAGCCACGCCGTTCCTAACTATGGCTACACCTTC. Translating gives CASSHAVPNYGYTF.

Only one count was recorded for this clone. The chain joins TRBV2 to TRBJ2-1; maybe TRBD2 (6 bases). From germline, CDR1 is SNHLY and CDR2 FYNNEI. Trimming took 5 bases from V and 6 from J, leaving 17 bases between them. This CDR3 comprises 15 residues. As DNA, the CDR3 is TGTGCCAGCAGTCGTGAGGCGACTAGGTCCAATGAGCAGTTCTTC. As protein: CASSREATRSNEQFF.

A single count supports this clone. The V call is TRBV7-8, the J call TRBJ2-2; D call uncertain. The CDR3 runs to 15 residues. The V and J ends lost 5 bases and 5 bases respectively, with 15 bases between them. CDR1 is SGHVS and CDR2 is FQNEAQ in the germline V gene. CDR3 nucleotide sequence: TGTGCCAGCAGCCCAGTTGGGCCGTTTACCGGGGAGCTGTTTTTT. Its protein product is CASSPVGPFTGELFF.

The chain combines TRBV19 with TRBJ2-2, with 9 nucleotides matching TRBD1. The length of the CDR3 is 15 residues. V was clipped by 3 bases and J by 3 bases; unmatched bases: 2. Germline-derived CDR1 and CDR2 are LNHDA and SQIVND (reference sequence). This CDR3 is CASSIDRGDTGELFF. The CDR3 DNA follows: TGTGCCAGTAGTATCGACAGGGGGGACACCGGGGAGCTGTTTTTT. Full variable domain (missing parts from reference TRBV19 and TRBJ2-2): DGGITQSPKYLFRKEGQNVTLSCEQNLNHDAMYWYRQDPGQGLRLIYYSQIVNDFQKGDIAEGYSVSREKKESFPLTVTSAQKNPTAFYLCASSIDRGDTGELFFGEGSRLTVL.

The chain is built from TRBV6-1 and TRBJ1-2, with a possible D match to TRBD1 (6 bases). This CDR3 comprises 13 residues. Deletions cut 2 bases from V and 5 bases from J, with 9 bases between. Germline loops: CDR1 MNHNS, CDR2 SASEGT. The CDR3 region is CASSETGKYGYTF. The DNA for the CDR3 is TGTGCCAGCAGTGAAACAGGGAAGTATGGCTACACCTTC.

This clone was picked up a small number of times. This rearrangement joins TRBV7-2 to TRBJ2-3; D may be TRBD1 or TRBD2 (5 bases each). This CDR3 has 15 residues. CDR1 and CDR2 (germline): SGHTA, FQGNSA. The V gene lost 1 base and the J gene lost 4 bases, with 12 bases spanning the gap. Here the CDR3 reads CASSLGGQGPDTQYF. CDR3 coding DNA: TGTGCCAGCAGCTTAGGAGGGCAGGGCCCAGATACGCAGTATTTT.

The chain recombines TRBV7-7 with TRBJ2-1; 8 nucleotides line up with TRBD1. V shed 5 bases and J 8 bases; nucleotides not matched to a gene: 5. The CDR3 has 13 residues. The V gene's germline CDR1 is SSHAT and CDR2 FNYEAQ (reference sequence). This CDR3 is CASSLGQGDEQFF. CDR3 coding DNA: TGTGCCAGCAGCCTCGGACAGGGCGATGAGCAGTTCTTC. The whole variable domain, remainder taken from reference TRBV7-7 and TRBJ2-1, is GAGVSQSPRYKVTKRGQDVTLRCDPISSHATLYWYQQALGQGPEFLTYFNYEAQPDKSGLPSDRFSAERPEGSISTLTIQRTEQRDSAMYRCASSLGQGDEQFFGPGTRLTVL.

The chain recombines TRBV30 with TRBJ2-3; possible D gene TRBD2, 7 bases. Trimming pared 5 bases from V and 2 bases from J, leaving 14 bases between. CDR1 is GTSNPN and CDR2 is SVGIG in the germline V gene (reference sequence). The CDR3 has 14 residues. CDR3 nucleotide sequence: TGTGCCTGGGGAAGGGGGAGGGTCACAGATACGCAGTATTTT. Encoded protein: CAWGRGRVTDTQYF.

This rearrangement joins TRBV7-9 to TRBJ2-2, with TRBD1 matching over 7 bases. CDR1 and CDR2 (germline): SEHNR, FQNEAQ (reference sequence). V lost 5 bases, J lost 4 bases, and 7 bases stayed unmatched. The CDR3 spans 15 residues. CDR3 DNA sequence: TGTGCCAGCAGCCGACAGGGTACTTCCACCGGGGAGCTGTTTTTT. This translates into CASSRQGTSTGELFF. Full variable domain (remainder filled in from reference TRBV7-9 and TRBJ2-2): DTGVSQNPRHKITKRGQNVTFRCDPISEHNRLYWYRQTLGQGPEFLTYFQNEAQLEKSRLLSDRFSAERPKGSFSTLEIQRTEQGDSAMYLCASSRQGTSTGELFFGEGSRLTVL.

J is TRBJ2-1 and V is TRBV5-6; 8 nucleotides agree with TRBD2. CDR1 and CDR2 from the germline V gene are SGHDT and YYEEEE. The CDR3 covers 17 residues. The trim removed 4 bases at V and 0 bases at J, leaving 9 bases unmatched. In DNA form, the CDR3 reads TGTGCCAGCAGCAGTCTAGCGGGCTCTAGCTCCTACAATGAGCAGTTCTTC. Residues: CASSSLAGSSSYNEQFF.

The CDR3 DNA reads TGCAGTGCCCCCGGGGCGTATACGCAGTATTTT. Translating gives CSAPGAYTQYF. V is TRBV20-1 and J is TRBJ2-3, with D tentatively TRBD1 or TRBD2 (5 bases each). There are 11 residues in the CDR3. Germline V gene data show CDR1 as DFQATT and CDR2 as SNEGSKA (reference sequence). V lost 6 bases and J lost 7, with 11 bases in between.

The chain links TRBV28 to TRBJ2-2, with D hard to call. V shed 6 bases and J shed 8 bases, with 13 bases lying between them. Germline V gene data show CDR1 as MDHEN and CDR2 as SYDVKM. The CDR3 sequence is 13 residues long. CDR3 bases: TGTGCCAGCAGGGGTACTTCCTCGGGGGAGCTGTTTTTT. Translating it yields CASRGTSSGELFF.

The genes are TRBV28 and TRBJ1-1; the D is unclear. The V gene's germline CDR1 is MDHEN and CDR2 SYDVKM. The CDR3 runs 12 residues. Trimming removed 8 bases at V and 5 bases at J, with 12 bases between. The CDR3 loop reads CASGARLTEAFF. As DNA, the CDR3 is TGTGCCAGCGGTGCAAGGTTAACTGAAGCTTTCTTT.

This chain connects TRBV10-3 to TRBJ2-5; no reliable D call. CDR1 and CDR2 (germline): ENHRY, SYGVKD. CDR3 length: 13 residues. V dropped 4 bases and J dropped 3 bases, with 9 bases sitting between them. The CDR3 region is CAISGRSEETQYF. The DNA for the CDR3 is TGTGCCATCAGTGGACGTTCTGAAGAGACCCAGTACTTC.